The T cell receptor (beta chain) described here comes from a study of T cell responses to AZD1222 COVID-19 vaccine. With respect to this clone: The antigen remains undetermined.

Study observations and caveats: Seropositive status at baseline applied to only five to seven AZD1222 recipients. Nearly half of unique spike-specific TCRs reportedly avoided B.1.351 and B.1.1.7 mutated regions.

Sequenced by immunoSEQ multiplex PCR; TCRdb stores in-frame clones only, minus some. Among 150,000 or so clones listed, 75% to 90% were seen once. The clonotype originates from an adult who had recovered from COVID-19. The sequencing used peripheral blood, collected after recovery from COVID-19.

CDR3 loop: CASSSGTGNQPQHF. The CDR3 DNA follows: TGCGCCAGCAGCTCCGGGACAGGTAATCAGCCCCAGCATTTT. The chain employs TRBV5-1 and TRBJ1-5, with TRBD1 matching over 8 bases. Per germline, CDR1 SGHRS and CDR2 YFSETQ. The CDR3 has 14 amino acids. V shed 3 bases, J shed 4 bases, and the junction held 3 bases outside the gene matches.